This T cell receptor (beta chain) is from a study of blood T cell repertoires in COVID-19. CDR1 is LNHDA, CDR2 SQIVND, per germline (reference sequence). The CDR3 extends over 20 amino acids. V gave up 7 bases and J gave up 2 bases, with 30 bases separating them. The data were produced by immunoSEQ multiplex PCR, yet TCRdb's version contains in-frame clones alone and is incomplete. This sample carries 170,000 or so clones, over 80% of them seen once, and the ten largest clones take 6.5% to 9%. The specimen sequenced was peripheral blood. This clonotype originated in a woman aged 40-49 years with COVID-19, enrolled during active disease. This rearrangement joins TRBV19 to TRBJ1-5; D is perhaps TRBD1 (5 bases). CDR3 amino acids: CASMALYDVGFGAGNQPQHF. The CDR3 DNA sequence: TGTGCCAGTATGGCCTTGTATGATGTGGGGTTTGGGGCGGGCAATCAGCCCCAGCATTTT.